The next 18 T cell receptor beta chains were all read from a single sample in a study of control samples from healthy donors and cancer patients. TCRdb's table, derived via immunoSEQ multiplex PCR, lists solely in-frame clones and lacks some. The sample consists of about 24,000 clones, 83% of them appearing once. Sequencing was done on a sample of PBMCs. All receptors derive from a man aged 60 to 75 with head and neck cancer.

This chain uses TRBV3-1 (or the pseudogene TRBV3-2) with TRBJ2-1; 9 bases align to TRBD2. The V gene end was trimmed by 6 bases and the J gene end by 6 bases; junction bases not matched to a gene: 9. This CDR3 region has 15 residues. In germline, CDR1 is LGHDT, CDR2 YNNKEL (reference sequence). The CDR3 DNA follows: TGTGCCAGCAGTCCCCCCGGGACTAGCACCAATGAGCAGTTCTTC. Protein: CASSPPGTSTNEQFF.

The chain carries TRBV7-2 and TRBJ1-4; D is unresolved. Trimming took 5 bases from V and 8 from J, leaving 15 bases between them. In germline, CDR1 is SGHTA, CDR2 FQGNSA. The CDR3 has 14 amino acids. As DNA, the CDR3 is TGTGCCAGCAGCCGCGGGGTCGGGGAGGAAAAACTGTTTTTT. Translated: CASSRGVGEEKLFF.

The chain is built from TRBV7-9 and TRBJ2-3, with 12 bases identical to TRBD1. After removal of 5 bases from V and 0 bases from J, the junction contained 15 bases not matched to a gene. This CDR3 spans 20 amino acids. Germline V gene lookup returns CDR1 SEHNR and CDR2 FQNEAQ (reference sequence). CDR3: CASSRGQGAAFLISTDTQYF. The CDR3 nucleotides read TGTGCCAGCAGCAGGGGACAGGGGGCGGCATTTCTAATTAGCACAGATACGCAGTATTTT.

This rearrangement joins TRBV19 to TRBJ2-1; D may match TRBD1 or TRBD2 (5 bases each). The V end lost 11 bases, the J end lost 5 bases, and 19 bases lay between the germline ends. This CDR3 has 14 amino acids. From germline, CDR1 is LNHDA and CDR2 SQIVND (reference sequence). CDR3 sequence: CASLPRGSHNEQFF. The CDR3 nucleotides read TGTGCCTCCCTCCCGAGGGGCTCTCACAATGAGCAGTTCTTC.

The chain employs TRBV4-3 and TRBJ1-5, with TRBD1 as a possible D gene (5 bases). The germline V gene has CDR1 LGHNA and CDR2 YSLEER. The CDR3 has 17 amino acids. The ends were cut back, 0 bases at V and 0 bases at J, with 12 bases in the middle. CDR3: CASSQDWGRLSNQPQHF. In DNA, the CDR3 is TGCGCCAGCAGCCAAGATTGGGGCAGGCTTAGCAATCAGCCCCAGCATTTT.

CDR3 sequence: CASSVLAGGLNQPQHF. The CDR3 DNA sequence: TGTGCCAGCAGTGTCTTGGCAGGGGGCCTCAATCAGCCCCAGCATTTT. The chain recombines TRBV27 with TRBJ1-5, with 8 bases aligning to TRBD1. Germline CDR1 and CDR2: MNHEY and SMNVEV (reference sequence). This CDR3 is 16 amino acids long. The V segment lost 5 bases and the J segment 3 bases; nucleotides outside the gene matches: 9.

J is TRBJ1-5 and V is TRBV6-2 or TRBV6-3, with 10 positions matching TRBD1. Germline V lookup: CDR1 MNHEY, CDR2 SVGEGT. V lost 6 bases, J lost 1 base, and 6 bases stayed unmatched. The CDR3 has 16 amino acids. CDR3 nucleotide sequence: TGTGCCAGCAGCCTTCGACAGGGGGCGAGCAATCAGCCCCAGCATTTT. Protein: CASSLRQGASNQPQHF.

This clone was seen a handful of times. The chain has TRBV6-4 and TRBJ2-4, with 8 bases that match TRBD2. Germline lookup yields CDR1 MRHNA and CDR2 SNTAGT. After removal of 0 bases from V and 8 bases from J, the junction contained 6 bases not matched to a gene. This CDR3 region has 15 residues. CDR3 loop: CASSDSSGGGDIQYF. DNA of the CDR3: TGTGCCAGCAGTGACTCGAGCGGGGGAGGGGACATTCAGTACTTC.

This chain joins TRBV27 and TRBJ1-1; TRBD1 matches at 8 bases. Germline V gene sequence: CDR1 MNHEY, CDR2 SMNVEV (reference sequence). J gave up 0 bases and V 2 bases, and 5 bases lay outside the gene matches. The CDR3 is 16 residues long. CDR3 protein: CASSLSRGLMNTEAFF. The CDR3 nucleotides read TGTGCCAGCAGTTTAAGCAGGGGGCTCATGAACACTGAAGCTTTCTTT.

The chain links TRBV7-9 to TRBJ2-6, with D possibly TRBD2 on 6 matching bases. Germline loops: CDR1 SEHNR, CDR2 FQNEAQ (reference sequence). The ends were cut back, 3 bases at V and 2 bases at J, with 8 bases in the middle. This CDR3 region has 15 residues. CDR3 region: CASSLWGAGANVLTF. In DNA, the CDR3 is TGTGCCAGCAGCTTGTGGGGGGCTGGGGCCAACGTCCTGACTTTC. The variable domain in full, completed from reference TRBV7-9 and TRBJ2-6, reads DTGVSQNPRHKITKRGQNVTFRCDPISEHNRLYWYRQTLGQGPEFLTYFQNEAQLEKSRLLSDRFSAERPKGSFSTLEIQRTEQGDSAMYLCASSLWGAGANVLTFGAGSRLTVL.

CDR3 loop: CASSQGPGSPEQYF. CDR3 DNA sequence: TGTGCCAGCAGCCAAGGGCCCGGTTCGCCCGAGCAGTACTTC. The rearrangement uses TRBV3-1 (or the pseudogene TRBV3-2) and TRBJ2-7; D ambiguous. V was trimmed by 1 base and J by 6 bases, leaving 13 bases between them. This CDR3 contains 14 residues. Germline V gene sequence: CDR1 LGHDT, CDR2 YNNKEL (reference sequence).

DNA of the CDR3: TGTGCCAGCAGCCTCCGGGACAGGGAAACACCCCTCCACTTT. This gives the protein CASSLRDRETPLHF. V usage is TRBV7-9 and J usage is TRBJ1-6; the match to TRBD1 covers 9 bases. Germline V gene lookup returns CDR1 SEHNR and CDR2 FQNEAQ (reference sequence). V gave up 5 bases and J gave up 11 bases; unmatched junction bases: 7. The CDR3 extends over 14 amino acids.

The chain carries TRBV25-1 and TRBJ2-1, with D unclear. The germline V gene has CDR1 MGHDK and CDR2 SYGVNS. CDR3 length: 14 residues. V was pared by 4 bases and J by 6 bases, with 13 bases between. CDR3 sequence: CASSVAGPANEQFF. The CDR3 nucleotides are TGTGCCAGCAGTGTAGCAGGCCCCGCCAATGAGCAGTTCTTC.

This clone has just a few counts. This chain joins TRBV4-3 and TRBJ1-1; D remains unclear. The CDR3 loop spans 15 amino acids. Trimming took 0 bases from V and 0 from J, leaving 8 bases between them. CDR1 LGHNA and CDR2 YSLEER come from the germline V gene. CDR3 DNA: TGCGCCAGCAGCCAAGAGGGGTTCATGAACACTGAAGCTTTCTTT. Its protein is CASSQEGFMNTEAFF.

The chain couples TRBV21-1 to TRBJ1-4. TRBV21-1 is shown as a pseudogene. The CDR3 spans 15 residues. The CDR3 DNA follows: TGTGCCAGCAGCCCTCGGGACTTTTCAGTTAAAAAACTGTTTTTT. It codes for CASSPRDFSVKKLFF.

The chain combines TRBV10-3 with TRBJ1-1; no firm D call. CDR1 is ENHRY and CDR2 is SYGVKD in the germline V gene. This CDR3 comprises 13 residues. Deletions cut 0 bases from V and 6 bases from J, with 8 bases between. The CDR3 DNA sequence: TGTGCCATCAGTGAGTCGGTGGGGTCTGAAGCTTTCTTT. Protein product: CAISESVGSEAFF.

The V and J genes are TRBV12-3 or TRBV12-4 and TRBJ1-2; no firm D call. The length of the CDR3 is 12 residues. V lost 4 bases, J lost 8 bases, and 11 bases lay in between. The CDR3 bases are TGTGCCAGCAGTTGGGCAGGCGGCGGCTACACCTTC. Encoded protein: CASSWAGGGYTF.

The chain combines TRBV5-1 with TRBJ2-2; possible D gene TRBD2, 5 bases. V was pared by 4 bases and J by 6 bases, with 16 bases between. This CDR3 is built from 15 residues. Germline CDR1 SGHRS, CDR2 YFSETQ. CDR3 amino acids: CASSLAGPPAGELFF. The CDR3 bases are TGCGCCAGCAGCCTAGCCGGGCCCCCGGCCGGGGAGCTGTTTTTT.